These T cell receptor beta chains were read from a single sample in a study of control samples from healthy donors and cancer patients. Clones were sequenced by immunoSEQ multiplex PCR, and TCRdb holds only the in-frame ones, with some missing. The sample gives around 170,000 clones, almost 90% of which show up once; approximately 4.9% is in the top ten. The material sequenced was blood. These receptors all come from a woman aged 25 to 39 in good health. The CDR3 runs from the conserved cysteine through the conserved F or W. Some rows have no size entry. The others give once, few or many, or a class for an expanded clone.

CDR3,V,size
CASSPADSTDTQYF,TRBV4-1,.
CASSERRNTEAFF,TRBV7-8,.
CASSLEEDSLGYTF,TRBV5-1,once
CASSQDGATLNTDTQYF,TRBV3-1/TRBV3-2,.
CASSLGPAYEQYF,TRBV28,.
CASSRGRPSDTQYF,TRBV28,.
CASSGGHIEFGQFF,TRBV5-1,.
CASSLYGPNYGYTF,TRBV5-1,.
CASFTFAGELFF,TRBV6-5,.
CASKSDSEAFF,TRBV10-2,.
CAISESPTTGIGYTF,TRBV10-3,.
CASRGHGSPLHF,TRBV6-5,.
CASSEALTGFHTF,TRBV9,once
CSVYQGFDYGYTF,TRBV29-1,.
CASSSRGNEQFF,TRBV5-6,.
CASSDGTGWYGYTF,TRBV2,.
CASSRGLTYEQYF,TRBV13,.
CASSPPGLAGTNEQFF,TRBV18,.
CASSAKPMTSNYGYTF,TRBV6-1,few
CATSDSSWTNLRGSSYNEQFF,TRBV24-1,.
CASSRDRGRDQPQHF,TRBV2,.
CASSVGSAVYGYTF,TRBV9,once
CSVDSGGYTF,TRBV29-1,.
CASSVAAEYGVAFF,TRBV9,.
CASSLDWGGYEQYF,TRBV11-2,few
CASRVSGGPYNEQFF,TRBV6-5,.
CASSWDREKLFF,TRBV5-5,.
CASSPNSYEQYF,TRBV3-1/TRBV3-2,few
CAWRRGGNSPLHF,TRBV30,.
CATSDYKGDGYTF,TRBV24-1,once
CASRLLVGNTGELFF,TRBV2,.
CASSESVQGNSPLHF,TRBV6-1,.
CASSVNPRSGNTIYF,TRBV2,.
CASSPGQAKGYF,TRBV6-6,.
CASSIRQDSYEQYF,TRBV11-2,.
CASTGVGGYTF,TRBV19,.
CASSQEGRGRSQHF,TRBV4-1,.
CASSPISGRSFNEQFF,TRBV18,.
CASSQGYGYNEQFF,TRBV4-1,once
CASSPYNEQFF,TRBV7-2,.
CASSYSGSLNEQYF,TRBV6-2/TRBV6-3,.
CAWSGGIQETQYF,TRBV30,.
CACPGNTGELFF,TRBV30,.
CASDRGEINEKLFF,TRBV6-5,.
CASSTQATGDGYTF,TRBV5-1,.
CASSDEAGGTGELFF,TRBV6-4,.
CASREGLGNQPQHF,TRBV5-1,.
CASSADRGRGTTLSPLHF,TRBV5-1,.
CASSLSVGEKLFF,TRBV7-2,.
CASKKGGALALSGANVLTF,TRBV27,.
CASSYGSGDYGYTF,TRBV6-5,.
CASSRTAPARTQYF,TRBV19,once
CASSWDYNSPLHF,TRBV7-2,.
CASRDSGQETQYF,TRBV10-3,few